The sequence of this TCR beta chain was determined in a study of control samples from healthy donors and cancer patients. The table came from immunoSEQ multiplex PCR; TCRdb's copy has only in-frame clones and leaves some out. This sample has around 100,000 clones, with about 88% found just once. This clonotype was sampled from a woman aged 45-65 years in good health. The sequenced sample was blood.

CDR3: CASSLVVRSPLHF. The CDR3 DNA is TGTGCCAGCAGCTTAGTAGTGCGATCACCCCTCCACTTT. The chain joins TRBV11-1 to TRBJ1-6; no reliable D call. This CDR3 spans 13 amino acids. V gave up 1 base and J gave up 10 bases, with 8 bases separating them. Germline V gives CDR1 SGHAT, CDR2 FQDESV (reference sequence).